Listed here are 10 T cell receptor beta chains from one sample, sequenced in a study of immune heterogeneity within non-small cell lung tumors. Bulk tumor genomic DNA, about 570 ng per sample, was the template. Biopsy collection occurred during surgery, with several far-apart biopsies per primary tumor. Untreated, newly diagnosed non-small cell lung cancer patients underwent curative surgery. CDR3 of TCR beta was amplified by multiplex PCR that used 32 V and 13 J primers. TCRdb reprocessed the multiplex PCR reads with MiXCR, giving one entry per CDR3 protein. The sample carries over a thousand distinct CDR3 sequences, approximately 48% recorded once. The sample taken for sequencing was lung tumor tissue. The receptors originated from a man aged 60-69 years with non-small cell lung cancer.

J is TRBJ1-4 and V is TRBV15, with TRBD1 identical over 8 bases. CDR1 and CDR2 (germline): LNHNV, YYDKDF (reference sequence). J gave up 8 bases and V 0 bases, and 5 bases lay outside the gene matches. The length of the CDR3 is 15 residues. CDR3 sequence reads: CATSRDSTGGEKLFF. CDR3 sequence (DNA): TGTGCCACCAGCAGAGATAGTACAGGGGGAGAAAAACTGTTTTTT.

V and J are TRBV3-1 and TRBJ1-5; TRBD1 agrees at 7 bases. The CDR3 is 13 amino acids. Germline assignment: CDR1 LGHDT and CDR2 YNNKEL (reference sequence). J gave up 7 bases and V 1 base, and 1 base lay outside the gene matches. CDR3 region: CASSQVQGQPQHF. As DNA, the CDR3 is TGTGCCAGCAGCCAAGTACAGGGGCAGCCCCAGCATTTT. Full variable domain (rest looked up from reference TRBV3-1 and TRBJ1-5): DTAVSQTPKYLVTQMGNDKSIKCEQNLGHDTMYWYKQDSKKFLKIMFSYNNKELIINETVPNRFSPKSPDKAHLNLHINSLELGDSAVYFCASSQVQGQPQHFGDGTRLSIL.

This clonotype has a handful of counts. The CDR3 sequence: CASSFNAQSGNTIYF. In nucleotides, the CDR3 is TGTGCCAGCAGCTTTAACGCGCAAAGTGGAAACACCATATATTTT. The chain employs TRBV11-2 and TRBJ1-3, with D hard to call. The germline V gene has CDR1 SGHAT and CDR2 FQNNGV. V shed 3 bases and J shed 3 bases, with 12 bases lying between them. CDR3 length: 15 residues.

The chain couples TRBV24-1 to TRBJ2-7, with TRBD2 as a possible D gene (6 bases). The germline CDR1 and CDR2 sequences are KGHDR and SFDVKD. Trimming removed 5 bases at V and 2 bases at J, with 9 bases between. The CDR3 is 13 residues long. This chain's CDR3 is CATSAGLAYEQYF. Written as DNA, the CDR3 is TGTGCCACCAGTGCGGGACTTGCCTACGAGCAGTACTTC.

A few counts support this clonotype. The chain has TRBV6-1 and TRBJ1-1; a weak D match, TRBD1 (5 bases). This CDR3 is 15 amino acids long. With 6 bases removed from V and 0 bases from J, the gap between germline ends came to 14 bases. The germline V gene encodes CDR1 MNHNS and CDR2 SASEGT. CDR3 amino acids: CASRKTRDVNTEAFF. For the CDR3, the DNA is TGTGCCAGCAGGAAGACGAGGGACGTGAACACTGAAGCTTTCTTT.

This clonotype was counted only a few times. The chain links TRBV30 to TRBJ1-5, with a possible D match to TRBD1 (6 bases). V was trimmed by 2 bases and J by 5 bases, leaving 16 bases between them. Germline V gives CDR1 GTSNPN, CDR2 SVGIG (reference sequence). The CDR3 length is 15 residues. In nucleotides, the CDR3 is TGTGCCTGGAGTACGGGCCTCGGGGGCCATCAGCCCCAGCATTTT. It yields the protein CAWSTGLGGHQPQHF.

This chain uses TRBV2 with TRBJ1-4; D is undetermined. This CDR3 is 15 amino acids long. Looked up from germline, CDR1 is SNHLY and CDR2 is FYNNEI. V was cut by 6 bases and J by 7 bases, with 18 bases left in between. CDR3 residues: CASRGWTRRSEKLFF. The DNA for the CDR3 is TGTGCCAGCAGGGGCTGGACCCGCCGAAGTGAAAAACTGTTTTTT.

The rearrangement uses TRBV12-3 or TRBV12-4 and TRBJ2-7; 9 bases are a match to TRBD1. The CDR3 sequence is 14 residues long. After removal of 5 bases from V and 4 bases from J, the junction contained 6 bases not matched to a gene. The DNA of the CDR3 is TGTGCCAGCAGTCCCCAGGGACAGGGATACGAGCAGTACTTC. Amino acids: CASSPQGQGYEQYF.

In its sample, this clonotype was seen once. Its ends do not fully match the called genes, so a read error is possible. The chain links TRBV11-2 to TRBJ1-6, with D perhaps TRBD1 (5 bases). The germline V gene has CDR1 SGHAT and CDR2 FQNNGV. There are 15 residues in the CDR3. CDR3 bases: TGTGACAGCAGCGTTCGGGGGATCGGGGATTCACCCCTCCACTTT. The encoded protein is CDSSVRGIGDSPLHF.

The CDR3 nucleotides read TGCGCCAGCAGCCAAGATCGGGAGGGGGCTGCCAAAAACATTCAGTACTTC. Translated: CASSQDREGAAKNIQYF. V is TRBV4-1 and J is TRBJ2-4; D perhaps matches TRBD2 (8 bases). The CDR3 totals 17 residues. Germline assignment: CDR1 MGHRA and CDR2 YSYEKL. V lost 0 bases, J lost 1 base, and 13 bases lay in between.